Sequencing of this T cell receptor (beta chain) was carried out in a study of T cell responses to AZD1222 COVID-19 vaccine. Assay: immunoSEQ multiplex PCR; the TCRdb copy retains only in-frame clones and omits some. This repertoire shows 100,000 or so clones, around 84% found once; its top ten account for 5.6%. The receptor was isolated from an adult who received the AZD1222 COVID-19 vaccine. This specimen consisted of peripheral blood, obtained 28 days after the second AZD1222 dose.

CDR3 nucleotide sequence: TGTGCCAGCAGCGTGGGGGGTCCCGTGGGGGAGCTGTTTTTT. Residues: CASSVGGPVGELFF. This rearrangement joins TRBV7-2 to TRBJ2-2; a weak D match, TRBD2 (6 bases). The CDR3 totals 14 residues. Germline V gene lookup returns CDR1 SGHTA and CDR2 FQGNSA. V lost 5 bases and J 8 bases, leaving 15 bases between the germline ends.